The 18 T cell receptor beta chains presented below share a single source sample, sequenced in a study of blood T cell repertoires in COVID-19. Sequencing was performed with immunoSEQ multiplex PCR; in TCRdb, only in-frame clones are kept and a portion is missing. The table has roughly 500,000 clones, 88% seen once; the top ten hold approximately 8.3%. What was sequenced was PBMCs or T cells enriched from blood (not recorded which). These receptors came from a woman aged 55-70 years who had recovered from COVID-19.

V and J are TRBV7-9 and TRBJ2-7, with TRBD1 matching over 7 bases. Trimming cost V 1 base and J 4 bases; bases outside gene matches: 7. CDR3 length: 15 amino acids. CDR1 SEHNR and CDR2 FQNEAQ come from the germline V gene (reference sequence). CDR3 region: CASSLETGISYEQYF. The CDR3 DNA sequence: TGTGCCAGCAGCTTAGAGACAGGGATAAGTTACGAGCAGTACTTC.

This clone appeared a few times. The genes are TRBV7-9 and TRBJ2-2; 8 bases are a match to TRBD1. V shed 5 bases and J 1 base; nucleotides not matched to a gene: 12. The CDR3 totals 18 residues. Germline CDR1 SEHNR, CDR2 FQNEAQ (reference sequence). The CDR3 sequence: CASSPTTGQGWNTGELFF. The CDR3 region has the DNA TGTGCCAGCAGCCCTACCACCGGACAGGGTTGGAACACCGGGGAGCTGTTTTTT.

V and J are TRBV5-6 and TRBJ1-3; D may be TRBD1 (6 bases). The V end was cut by 2 bases, the J end by 4 bases, with 13 bases between. CDR1 is SGHDT and CDR2 is YYEEEE in the germline V gene. This CDR3 comprises 15 residues. CDR3 amino acids: CASSFLTGPGNTIYF. The CDR3 region has the DNA TGTGCCAGCAGCTTCCTAACAGGGCCCGGAAACACCATATATTTT.

The V gene is TRBV3-1 (or the pseudogene TRBV3-2), the J gene TRBJ2-2, with 9 bases lining up with TRBD1. CDR3 length equals 14 residues. The germline V gene encodes CDR1 LGHDT and CDR2 YNNKEL (reference sequence). V lost 1 base, J lost 6 bases, and 0 bases stayed unmatched. The CDR3 region is CASSQGQGAGELFF. In nucleotides, the CDR3 is TGTGCCAGCAGCCAAGGACAGGGGGCCGGGGAGCTGTTTTTT.

The chain links TRBV4-1 to TRBJ1-6; TRBD1 might be the D (5 bases). Trimming left V 0 bases short and J 10 bases short, with 13 bases between. Looked up from germline, CDR1 is MGHRA and CDR2 is YSYEKL. CDR3 length: 15 residues. The CDR3 is CASSQDLGAWSPLHF. DNA for the CDR3: TGCGCCAGCAGCCAAGATTTAGGGGCCTGGTCACCCCTCCACTTT.

V usage is TRBV7-2 and J usage is TRBJ1-5; unclear D gene. Trimming took 6 bases from V and 0 from J, leaving 18 bases between them. The CDR3 sequence is 17 residues long. Per germline, CDR1 SGHTA and CDR2 FQGNSA. The CDR3 loop reads CASRETVGLGSNQPQHF. CDR3 nucleotide sequence: TGTGCCAGCAGAGAAACAGTTGGGTTAGGTAGCAATCAGCCCCAGCATTTT.

This chain links TRBV6-5 with TRBJ2-1; 8 positions match TRBD2. The J segment lost 14 bases and the V segment lost 5 bases, leaving 5 bases of the junction unmatched. CDR1 and CDR2 from the germline V gene are MNHEY and SVGAGI. CDR3 length: 11 residues. CDR3 protein: CASSIGTRKFF. The CDR3 DNA reads TGTGCCAGCAGTATCGGGACTAGAAAGTTCTTC.

The CDR3 is CASSSLGQTNYGYTF. In DNA form, the CDR3 reads TGCGCCAGCAGCTCCCTCGGACAGACTAACTATGGCTACACCTTC. V and J are TRBV5-1 and TRBJ1-2; a weak D match, TRBD1 (6 bases). Germline assignment: CDR1 SGHRS and CDR2 YFSETQ. V was pared by 3 bases and J by 0 bases, with 12 bases between. CDR3 length: 15 residues.

The gene calls are TRBV9 and TRBJ1-2, with TRBD1 matching 8 bases. The CDR3 extends over 16 amino acids. The trim removed 3 bases at V and 4 bases at J, leaving 11 bases unmatched. CDR1 and CDR2 (germline): SGDLS, YYNGEE. CDR3 nucleotides: TGTGCCAGCAGCGGGGGAACAGGGGGAGTGTTCTATGGCTACACCTTC. Translation: CASSGGTGGVFYGYTF.

This chain joins TRBV5-4 and TRBJ2-5, with a weak D call TRBD2 (6 bases). The CDR3 is 14 residues long. Trimming shortened V by 4 bases and J by 5 bases, and 15 bases separated the two germline ends. Germline assignment: CDR1 SGHNT and CDR2 YYREEE (reference sequence). CDR3 in DNA: TGTGCCAGCAGCCTATGGGGGGTCGGGGAGACCCAGTACTTC. Its protein is CASSLWGVGETQYF. Supplemented by reference TRBV5-4 and TRBJ2-5, the full variable domain reads ETGVTQSPTHLIKTRGQQVTLRCSSQSGHNTVSWYQQALGQGPQFIFQYYREEENGRGNFPPRFSGLQFPNYSSELNVNALELDDSALYLCASSLWGVGETQYFGPGTRLLVL.

This rearrangement joins TRBV19 to TRBJ2-3; 7 nucleotides agree with TRBD2. V was pared by 5 bases and J by 2 bases, with 7 bases of the junction left unmatched. CDR1 LNHDA and CDR2 SQIVND come from the germline V gene (reference sequence). CDR3 size: 15 residues. The CDR3: CASSETTSPTDTQYF. In DNA, the CDR3 is TGTGCCAGTAGTGAAACGACTAGCCCCACAGATACGCAGTATTTT.

CDR3 protein: CASSLKGVHEQYF. The CDR3 DNA is TGTGCCAGCAGCTTAAAAGGGGTCCACGAGCAGTACTTC. The genes are TRBV7-8 and TRBJ2-7; D is perhaps TRBD1 (5 bases). There are 13 residues in the CDR3. CDR1 SGHVS and CDR2 FQNEAQ come from the germline V gene. V shed 2 bases and J shed 5 bases, with 10 bases lying between them.

The chain is built from TRBV7-2 and TRBJ1-6; TRBD1 matches 7 bases. The V segment lost 3 bases and the J segment 4 bases; nucleotides outside the gene matches: 3. Germline CDR1 and CDR2: SGHTA and FQGNSA. The CDR3 spans 15 residues. In DNA form, the CDR3 reads TGTGCCAGCAGCTTCCGGGACAGTTATAATTCACCCCTCCACTTT. Translating it yields CASSFRDSYNSPLHF. Filled out from reference TRBV7-2 and TRBJ1-6, the complete variable domain reads GAGVSQSPSNKVTEKGKDVELRCDPISGHTALYWYRQSLGQGLEFLIYFQGNSAPDKSGLPSDRFSAERTGGSVSTLTIQRTQQEDSAVYLCASSFRDSYNSPLHFGNGTRLTVT.

The chain couples TRBV10-2 to TRBJ1-6; 7 bases are a match to TRBD1. The CDR3 is 14 residues long. CDR1 and CDR2 from the germline V gene are WSHSY and SAAADI. With 3 bases clipped from V and 6 bases from J, the junction kept 2 bases outside the gene matches. CDR3 coding DNA: TGCGCCAGCAGTGAACAGGGGATTAATTCACCCCTCCACTTT. Protein: CASSEQGINSPLHF.

The CDR3 nucleotides read TGTGCCAGCAGTGAAGACGCCGGTGGAGATACGCAGTATTTT. Translating gives CASSEDAGGDTQYF. V gene TRBV2 combines with J gene TRBJ2-3; no clear D. The V end was cut by 1 base, the J end by 5 bases, with 10 bases between. The germline gives CDR1 SNHLY, CDR2 FYNNEI. The CDR3 is made up of 14 amino acids.

The CDR3 DNA reads TGTGCCAGCAGCATAAACACCATATATTTT. The encoded protein is CASSINTIYF. The chain carries TRBV2 and TRBJ1-3; D remains ambiguous. This CDR3 has 10 residues. CDR1 is SNHLY and CDR2 is FYNNEI in the germline V gene. The V gene lost 6 bases and the J gene lost 6 bases, with 3 bases spanning the gap.

The gene calls are TRBV5-8 and TRBJ2-7; D uncertain. The CDR3 loop spans 13 amino acids. Germline CDR1 SGHTS, CDR2 YDEGEE. The germline V and J ends were trimmed by 0 bases and 1 base, with 5 bases remaining between them. In DNA form, the CDR3 reads TGTGCCAGCAGCTTGGCCGGGTCCTACGAGCAGTACGTC. Translated, it gives CASSLAGSYEQYV.

The J gene is TRBJ1-1, the V gene TRBV6-5; TRBD1 might be the D (6 bases). The germline V gene encodes CDR1 MNHEY and CDR2 SVGAGI. Trimming pared 6 bases from V and 10 bases from J, leaving 12 bases between. The CDR3 has 11 amino acids. The CDR3 region has the DNA TGTGCCAGCAGACGCCAGGGGAGAGCTTTCTTT. Protein product: CASRRQGRAFF.